This T cell receptor (beta chain) is from a study of cytomegalovirus exposure and HLA in healthy donors. This CDR3 spans 13 amino acids. Trimming removed 7 bases from V and 2 bases from J; junction bases left unmatched: 4. CDR1 and CDR2 (germline): ENHRY, SYGVKD. The PCR was carried out with 60 Vbeta primers and 13 Jbeta primers. TCRdb's table, derived via immunoSEQ multiplex PCR, lists solely in-frame clones and lacks some. The repertoire consists of over 100,000 clones, with 74% occurring once and the leading ten covering about 2%. General study results and limits: It was taken for granted in presence/absence analyses that sequencing depth across donors was roughly uniform.

With respect to this clone: Its antigen is not known.

This receptor was obtained from a human donor in good health. The chain has TRBV10-3 and TRBJ2-5; 7 nucleotides line up with TRBD1. The source material was PBMCs. The CDR3 nucleotides read TGTGCCATCAAGAGGGGACAGCAAGAGACCCAGTACTTC. It specifies CAIKRGQQETQYF.